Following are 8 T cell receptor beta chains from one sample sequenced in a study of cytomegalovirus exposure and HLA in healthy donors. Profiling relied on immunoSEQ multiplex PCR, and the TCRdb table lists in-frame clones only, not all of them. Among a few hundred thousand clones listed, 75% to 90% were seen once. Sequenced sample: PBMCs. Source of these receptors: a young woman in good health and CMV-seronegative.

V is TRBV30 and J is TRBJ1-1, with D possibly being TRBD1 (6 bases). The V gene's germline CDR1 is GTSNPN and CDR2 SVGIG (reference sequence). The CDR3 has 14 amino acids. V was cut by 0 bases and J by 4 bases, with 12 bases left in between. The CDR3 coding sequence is TGTGCCTGGAGTGTCGACAGGATTAGCACTGAAGCTTTCTTT. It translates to CAWSVDRISTEAFF.

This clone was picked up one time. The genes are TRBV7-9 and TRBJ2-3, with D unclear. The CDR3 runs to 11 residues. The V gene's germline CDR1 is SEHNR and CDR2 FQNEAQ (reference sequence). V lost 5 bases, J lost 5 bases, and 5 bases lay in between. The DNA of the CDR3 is TGTGCCAGCAGCCCCCAAGATACGCAGTATTTT. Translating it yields CASSPQDTQYF. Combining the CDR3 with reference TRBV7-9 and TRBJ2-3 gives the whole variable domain DTGVSQNPRHKITKRGQNVTFRCDPISEHNRLYWYRQTLGQGPEFLTYFQNEAQLEKSRLLSDRFSAERPKGSFSTLEIQRTEQGDSAMYLCASSPQDTQYFGPGTRLTVL.

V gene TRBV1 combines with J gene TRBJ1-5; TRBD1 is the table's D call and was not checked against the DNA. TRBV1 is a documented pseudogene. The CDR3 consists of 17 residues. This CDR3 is CTSGPLKGAGCNQPQHF. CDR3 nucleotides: TGCACCAGCGGACCGCTTAAGGGGGCGGGGTGCAATCAGCCCCAGCATTTT.

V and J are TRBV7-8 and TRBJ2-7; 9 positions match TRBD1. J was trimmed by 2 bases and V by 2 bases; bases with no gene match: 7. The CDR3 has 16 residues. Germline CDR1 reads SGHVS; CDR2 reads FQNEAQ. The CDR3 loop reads CASSLFTGQGTYEQYF. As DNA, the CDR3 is TGTGCCAGCAGCTTATTTACGGGACAGGGAACCTACGAGCAGTACTTC. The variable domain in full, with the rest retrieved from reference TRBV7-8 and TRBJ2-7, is GAGVSQSPRYKVAKRGQDVALRCDPISGHVSLFWYQQALGQGPEFLTYFQNEAQLDKSGLPSDRFFAERPEGSVSTLKIQRTQQEDSAVYLCASSLFTGQGTYEQYFGPGTRLTVT.

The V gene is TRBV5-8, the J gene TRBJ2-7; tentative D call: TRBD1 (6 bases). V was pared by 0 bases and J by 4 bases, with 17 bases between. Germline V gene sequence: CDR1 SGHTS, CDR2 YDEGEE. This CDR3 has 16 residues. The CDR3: CASSLAGTGTRYEQYF. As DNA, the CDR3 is TGTGCCAGCAGCTTGGCGGGAACAGGGACCAGATACGAGCAGTACTTC.

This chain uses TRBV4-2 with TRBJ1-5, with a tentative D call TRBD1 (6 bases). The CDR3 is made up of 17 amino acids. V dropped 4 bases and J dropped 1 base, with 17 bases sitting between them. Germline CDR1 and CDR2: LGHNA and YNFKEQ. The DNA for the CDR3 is TGTGCCAGCAGCCTCGGGCGGGGGCCAGAGAGCAATCAGCCCCAGCATTTT. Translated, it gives CASSLGRGPESNQPQHF.

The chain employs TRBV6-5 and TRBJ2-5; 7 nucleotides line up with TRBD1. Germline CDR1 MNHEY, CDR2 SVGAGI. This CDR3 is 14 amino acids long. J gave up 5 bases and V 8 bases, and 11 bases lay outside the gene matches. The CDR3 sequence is CASQQGWAVETQYF. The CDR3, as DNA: TGTGCCAGCCAACAGGGGTGGGCAGTTGAGACCCAGTACTTC.

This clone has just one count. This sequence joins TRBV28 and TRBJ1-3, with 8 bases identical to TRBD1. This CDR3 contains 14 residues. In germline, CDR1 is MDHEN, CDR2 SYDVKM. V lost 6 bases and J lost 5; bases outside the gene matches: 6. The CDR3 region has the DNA TGTGCCAGCAGCGTGGACAGGGCGAGAAACACCATATATTTT. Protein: CASSVDRARNTIYF.